The clone carrying this TCR beta chain came up many times. This entry is derived from a study of Graves' ophthalmopathy and Graves' hyperthyroidism. Study background: Peripheral blood was collected at initial diagnosis, before any treatment.

Looked up from germline, CDR1 is MNHEY and CDR2 is SVGEGT. The ends were cut back, 6 bases at V and 4 bases at J, with 9 bases in the middle. CDR3 length: 12 amino acids. Patients with other autoimmune diseases, uncontrolled infections, pregnancy or lactation were excluded. For repertoire sequencing, the TCR beta CDR3 regions were amplified from RNA transcripts. Second-round multiplex PCR came after first-round RT-PCR with HTBI primers. TCRdb fed the multiplex PCR reads into MiXCR, producing one record per CDR3 protein. The sample includes around 400,000 distinct CDR3 sequences, around 19% seen only once; the top ten take about 1.4%.

The chain couples TRBV6-2 or TRBV6-3 to TRBJ1-1; perhaps TRBD1 as D (6 bases). Sequenced material: peripheral blood. The clonotype comes from a woman aged 18 to 35 with Graves' ophthalmopathy. CDR3 residues: CASRGRGTEAFF. The CDR3 DNA follows: TGTGCCAGCAGGGGCAGGGGCACTGAAGCTTTCTTT.